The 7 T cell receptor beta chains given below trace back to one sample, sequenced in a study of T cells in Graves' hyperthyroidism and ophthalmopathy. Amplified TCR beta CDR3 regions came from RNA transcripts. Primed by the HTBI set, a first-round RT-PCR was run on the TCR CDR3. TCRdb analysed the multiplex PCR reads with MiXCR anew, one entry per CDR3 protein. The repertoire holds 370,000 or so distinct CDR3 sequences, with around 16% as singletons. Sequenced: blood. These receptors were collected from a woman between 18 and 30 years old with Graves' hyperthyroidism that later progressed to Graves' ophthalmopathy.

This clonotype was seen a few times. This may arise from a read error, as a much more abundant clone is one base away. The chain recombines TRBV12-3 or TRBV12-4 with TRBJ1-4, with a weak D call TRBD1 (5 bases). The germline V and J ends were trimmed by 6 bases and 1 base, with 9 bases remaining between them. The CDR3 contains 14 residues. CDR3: CASRGDVTNEKLFF. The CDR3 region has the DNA TGTGCCAGCAGAGGGGATGTAACTAATGAAAAACTGTTTTTT.

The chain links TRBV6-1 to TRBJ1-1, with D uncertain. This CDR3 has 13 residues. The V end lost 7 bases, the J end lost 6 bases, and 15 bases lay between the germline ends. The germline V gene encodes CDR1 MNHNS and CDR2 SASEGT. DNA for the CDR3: TGTGCCAGCAACACTCGGACCGTCCCTGAAGCTTTCTTT. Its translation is CASNTRTVPEAFF.

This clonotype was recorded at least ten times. CDR3: CASSLLATRIGELFF. Here the CDR3 DNA reads TGTGCCAGCAGTTTGCTAGCGACTAGGATCGGGGAGCTGTTTTTT. V and J are TRBV28 and TRBJ2-2; tentatively, D is TRBD2 (6 bases). This CDR3 comprises 15 residues. The V and J ends lost 3 bases and 7 bases respectively, with 15 bases between them. Germline values: CDR1 MDHEN, CDR2 SYDVKM.

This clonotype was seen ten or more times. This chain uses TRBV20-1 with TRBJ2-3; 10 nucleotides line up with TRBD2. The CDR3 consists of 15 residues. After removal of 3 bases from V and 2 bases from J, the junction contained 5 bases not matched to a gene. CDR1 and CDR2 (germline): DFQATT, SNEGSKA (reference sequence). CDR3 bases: TGCAGTGCTAGTCAACTAGCGGGAAACACAGATACGCAGTATTTT. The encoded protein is CSASQLAGNTDTQYF.

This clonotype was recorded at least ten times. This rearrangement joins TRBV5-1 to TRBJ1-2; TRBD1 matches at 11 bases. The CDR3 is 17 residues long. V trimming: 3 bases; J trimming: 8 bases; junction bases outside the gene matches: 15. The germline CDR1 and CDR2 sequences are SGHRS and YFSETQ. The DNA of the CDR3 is TGCGCCAGCAGCTCGTCCCGGGACAGGGGGATTGGGGACGGCTACACCTTC. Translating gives CASSSSRDRGIGDGYTF.

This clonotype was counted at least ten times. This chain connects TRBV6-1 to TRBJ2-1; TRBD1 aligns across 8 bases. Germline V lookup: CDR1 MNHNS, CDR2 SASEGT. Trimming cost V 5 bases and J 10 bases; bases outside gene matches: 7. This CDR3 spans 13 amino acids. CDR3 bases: TGTGCCAGCAGTCCGTACCGGGACAGGGAGCAGTTCTTC. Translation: CASSPYRDREQFF.

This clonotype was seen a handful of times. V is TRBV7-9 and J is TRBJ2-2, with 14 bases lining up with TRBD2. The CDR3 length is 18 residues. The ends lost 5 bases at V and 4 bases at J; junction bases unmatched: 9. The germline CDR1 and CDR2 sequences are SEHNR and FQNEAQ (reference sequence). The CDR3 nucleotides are TGTGCCAGCAGCCCGAACCGGACTAGCGGGAGGCTCACCGGGGAGCTGTTTTTT. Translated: CASSPNRTSGRLTGELFF.